Listed here is a single TCR beta chain. This sample is part of a study of blood T cell repertoires in COVID-19. Study-wide context: COVID-19 samples collected from the United States, Italy and Spain covered acute and convalescent phases. T cells, B-cell-depleted T cells, or PBMCs provided the cDNA or gDNA that served as material.

Produced via immunoSEQ multiplex PCR; TCRdb's table is partial and in-frame only. The sample comprises approximately 200,000 clones, 85% to 90% of which are singletons, and over 0.95% rests with the top ten. The CDR3 length is 14 residues. Trimming at V came to 1 base and at J to 4 bases, leaving 2 bases not matched to a gene. The V gene's germline CDR1 is SQVTM and CDR2 ANQGSEA. Participant-given clinical history determined each cohort assignment. Before being deemed recovered, Cohort 3 donors had two negative PCRs, clearance, or symptom resolution. The receptor was derived from a man aged 25 to 45 who had recovered from COVID-19. The specimen was PBMCs or T cells enriched from blood (not recorded which). The chain uses TRBV29-1 and TRBJ2-1; 9 bases agree with TRBD2. The CDR3 protein is CSVEGLAGYNEQFF. The CDR3 region has the DNA TGCAGCGTTGAAGGGCTAGCGGGGTACAATGAGCAGTTCTTC.